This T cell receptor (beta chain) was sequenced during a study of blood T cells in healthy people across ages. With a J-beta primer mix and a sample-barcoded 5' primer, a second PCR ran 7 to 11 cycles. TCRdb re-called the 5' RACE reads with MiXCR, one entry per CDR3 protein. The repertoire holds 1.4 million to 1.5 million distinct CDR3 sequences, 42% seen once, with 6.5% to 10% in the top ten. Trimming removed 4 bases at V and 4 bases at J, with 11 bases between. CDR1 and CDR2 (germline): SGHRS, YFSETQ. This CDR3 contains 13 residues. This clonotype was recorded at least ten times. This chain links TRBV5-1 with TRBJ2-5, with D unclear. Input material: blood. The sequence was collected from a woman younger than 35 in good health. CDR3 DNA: TGCGCCAGCAGCCTCTACCATCGAGAGACCCAGTACTTC. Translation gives CASSLYHRETQYF.